The source of this TCR beta chain is a study of Graves' ophthalmopathy and Graves' hyperthyroidism. General study results and limits: Blood shared most expanded thyroid clonotypes above 0.001 frequency.

Orbital computed tomography and thyroid ultrasound, along with TRAb, serum thyroxine and clinical symptoms, underpinned diagnosis. Germline loops: CDR1 SEHNR, CDR2 FQNEAQ (reference sequence). The V gene lost 5 bases and the J gene lost 2 bases, with 9 bases spanning the gap. This CDR3 contains 13 residues. The TCR beta CDR3 regions underwent amplification from RNA transcripts. HTBI primers were used in a first-round RT-PCR, which preceded a second-round multiplex PCR. TCRdb independently ran MiXCR on the multiplex PCR reads; one entry per CDR3 protein. The top ten clones hold less than 55% of a sample with 600,000 to 950,000 distinct CDR3 sequences, 40% of them seen once. This clonotype has ten or more counts. Its antigen is as yet unknown.

The specimen sequenced was peripheral blood. The V and J genes are TRBV7-9 and TRBJ1-2; D unresolved. This clonotype was sampled from an adult man with Graves' ophthalmopathy. The CDR3 DNA is TGTGCCAGCAGCCAGGCGGGGAACTATGGCTACACCTTC. This sequence encodes CASSQAGNYGYTF.